This is a list of T cell receptor beta chains from one sample in a study of cytomegalovirus exposure and HLA in healthy donors. Clones were read by immunoSEQ multiplex PCR, and TCRdb kept only the in-frame ones, dropping some. The sample yields around 160,000 clones, 65% to 70% seen once. Sample: PBMCs. Receptor source: a woman aged 18 to 35 in good health and CMV-seropositive. CDR3s include the opening cysteine and the closing phenylalanine or tryptophan. The order of the fields is J gene, D gene, clone size, V gene, CDR3 protein, CDR3 DNA. D genes are given only for firm matches. Where a row states a size, it is once, few, many or the class of an expanded clone; other rows omit it.

J gene: TRBJ1-2
D gene: -
clone size: -
V gene: TRBV30
CDR3 protein: CAWSRQEGTIYGYTF
CDR3 DNA: TGTGCCTGGAGCCGTCAGGAGGGGACGATATATGGCTACACCTTC

J gene: TRBJ2-1
D gene: TRBD2
clone size: once
V gene: TRBV2
CDR3 protein: CASSGGLAGSYGQFF
CDR3 DNA: TGTGCCAGCAGTGGAGGACTAGCGGGGTCTTATGGGCAGTTCTTC

J gene: TRBJ2-7
D gene: -
clone size: -
V gene: TRBV7-2
CDR3 protein: CASTQGIAYEQYF
CDR3 DNA: TGTGCCAGCACTCAGGGGATAGCCTACGAGCAGTACTTC

J gene: TRBJ1-2
D gene: TRBD1
clone size: -
V gene: TRBV9
CDR3 protein: CASSPGQGVTLSGYTF
CDR3 DNA: TGTGCCAGCAGCCCAGGACAGGGGGTCACGTTGTCAGGCTACACCTTC

J gene: TRBJ1-1
D gene: -
clone size: -
V gene: TRBV19
CDR3 protein: CASSIRRAEAFF
CDR3 DNA: TGTGCCAGTAGTATACGCAGGGCCGAAGCTTTCTTT

J gene: TRBJ2-7
D gene: TRBD2
clone size: -
V gene: TRBV5-1
CDR3 protein: CASSFNLAAYEQYF
CDR3 DNA: TGCGCCAGCAGCTTTAACCTAGCGGCCTACGAGCAGTACTTC

J gene: TRBJ2-1
D gene: TRBD2
clone size: -
V gene: TRBV29-1
CDR3 protein: CSVVGLAAINEQFF
CDR3 DNA: TGCAGCGTTGTGGGACTAGCGGCGATCAATGAGCAGTTCTTC

J gene: TRBJ2-7
D gene: TRBD2
clone size: -
V gene: TRBV28
CDR3 protein: CASSSAGTSSEQYF
CDR3 DNA: TGTGCCAGCAGTTCCGCCGGGACTAGCTCCGAGCAGTACTTC

J gene: TRBJ2-2
D gene: -
clone size: -
V gene: TRBV11-3
CDR3 protein: CASSGNRGGTGELFF
CDR3 DNA: TGTGCCAGCAGCGGTAACAGGGGGGGGACCGGGGAGCTGTTTTTT

J gene: TRBJ1-3
D gene: -
clone size: -
V gene: TRBV6-6
CDR3 protein: CASSYQRDSGNTIYF
CDR3 DNA: TGTGCCAGCAGTTATCAGAGGGATTCTGGAAACACCATATATTTT

J gene: TRBJ1-2
D gene: -
clone size: once
V gene: TRBV7-9
CDR3 protein: CSSSSWADGYTF
CDR3 DNA: TGTTCCAGCAGCTCCTGGGCCGATGGCTACACCTTC

J gene: TRBJ2-1
D gene: TRBD2
clone size: -
V gene: TRBV4-3
CDR3 protein: CASSQDPSGGGFDNEQFF
CDR3 DNA: TGCGCCAGCAGCCAAGACCCCAGCGGGGGAGGTTTCGACAATGAGCAGTTCTTC

J gene: TRBJ1-5
D gene: -
clone size: -
V gene: TRBV30
CDR3 protein: CAWSGGGQWGQPQHF
CDR3 DNA: TGTGCCTGGAGTGGGGGCGGACAGTGGGGGCAGCCCCAGCATTTT

J gene: TRBJ2-1
D gene: -
clone size: -
V gene: TRBV6-1
CDR3 protein: CASSVRGNEQFF
CDR3 DNA: TGTGCCAGCAGTGTCAGGGGAAATGAGCAGTTCTTC

J gene: TRBJ2-5
D gene: TRBD2
clone size: -
V gene: TRBV7-3
CDR3 protein: CASSLLGGVGGETQYF
CDR3 DNA: TGTGCCAGCAGCTTACTCGGGGGGGTAGGGGGAGAGACCCAGTACTTC

J gene: TRBJ2-5
D gene: TRBD2
clone size: -
V gene: TRBV2
CDR3 protein: CASSRGLAVRETQYF
CDR3 DNA: TGTGCCAGCAGTCGAGGACTAGCGGTGCGGGAGACCCAGTACTTC

J gene: TRBJ1-1
D gene: TRBD1
clone size: -
V gene: TRBV27
CDR3 protein: CASSSNRGGNTEAFF
CDR3 DNA: TGTGCCAGCAGTTCTAACAGGGGGGGGAACACTGAAGCTTTCTTT

J gene: TRBJ2-3
D gene: TRBD1
clone size: -
V gene: TRBV4-3
CDR3 protein: CASSQEGQLTDTQYF
CDR3 DNA: TGCGCCAGCAGCCAAGAGGGACAGCTCACAGATACGCAGTATTTT

J gene: TRBJ1-2
D gene: -
clone size: -
V gene: TRBV11-2
CDR3 protein: CASSSSREADVPYGYTF
CDR3 DNA: TGTGCCAGCAGCTCTAGCCGGGAGGCGGACGTTCCCTATGGCTACACCTTC

J gene: TRBJ2-3
D gene: TRBD2
clone size: -
V gene: TRBV7-8
CDR3 protein: CASSPRVREGTDTQYF
CDR3 DNA: TGTGCCAGCAGCCCGAGGGTCCGGGAGGGCACAGATACGCAGTATTTT

J gene: TRBJ2-4
D gene: TRBD1
clone size: -
V gene: TRBV19
CDR3 protein: CASTPGQERNIQYF
CDR3 DNA: TGTGCCAGTACCCCTGGACAGGAACGAAACATTCAGTACTTC

J gene: TRBJ2-3
D gene: TRBD1
clone size: -
V gene: TRBV2
CDR3 protein: CANQLQGALRDTQYF
CDR3 DNA: TGTGCCAACCAATTACAGGGGGCGCTGAGAGATACGCAGTATTTT

J gene: TRBJ2-1
D gene: TRBD1
clone size: -
V gene: TRBV2
CDR3 protein: CASSPRTGFLDEQFF
CDR3 DNA: TGTGCCAGCAGCCCCCGGACAGGGTTCCTCGATGAGCAGTTCTTC

J gene: TRBJ2-7
D gene: -
clone size: -
V gene: TRBV7-9
CDR3 protein: CSSSLSVYTPGEQYF
CDR3 DNA: TGTTCCAGCAGCTTATCGGTCTACACCCCGGGGGAGCAGTACTTC

J gene: TRBJ2-7
D gene: TRBD2
clone size: -
V gene: TRBV9
CDR3 protein: CASSVVGGSGEQYF
CDR3 DNA: TGTGCCAGCAGCGTAGTTGGCGGGAGTGGCGAGCAGTACTTC

J gene: TRBJ2-1
D gene: TRBD2
clone size: -
V gene: TRBV10-3
CDR3 protein: CAISLAGGYNEQFF
CDR3 DNA: TGTGCCATCAGTCTAGCGGGAGGTTACAATGAGCAGTTCTTC

J gene: TRBJ2-7
D gene: -
clone size: -
V gene: TRBV6-5
CDR3 protein: CASSYSARATGYEQYF
CDR3 DNA: TGTGCCAGCAGTTACTCGGCCAGGGCGACCGGCTACGAGCAGTACTTC

J gene: TRBJ2-5
D gene: -
clone size: -
V gene: TRBV10-3
CDR3 protein: CAISVGGQETQYF
CDR3 DNA: TGTGCCATCAGTGTAGGGGGCCAAGAGACCCAGTACTTC

J gene: TRBJ2-7
D gene: -
clone size: -
V gene: TRBV11-2
CDR3 protein: CASSFQGPSYEQYF
CDR3 DNA: TGTGCCAGCAGCTTCCAGGGGCCGAGCTACGAGCAGTACTTC

J gene: TRBJ1-1
D gene: -
clone size: once
V gene: TRBV27
CDR3 protein: CASKNSLPAEAFF
CDR3 DNA: TGTGCCAGCAAGAACAGCTTACCAGCTGAAGCTTTCTTT

J gene: TRBJ2-7
D gene: TRBD1
clone size: -
V gene: TRBV19
CDR3 protein: CASSIGQGAAPYEQYF
CDR3 DNA: TGTGCCAGTAGTATAGGGCAGGGGGCCGCCCCCTACGAGCAGTACTTC

J gene: TRBJ1-5
D gene: TRBD1
clone size: once
V gene: TRBV7-2
CDR3 protein: CASTGQGNQPQHF
CDR3 DNA: TGTGCCAGCACCGGACAGGGCAATCAGCCCCAGCATTTT

J gene: TRBJ2-7
D gene: TRBD2
clone size: -
V gene: TRBV4-1
CDR3 protein: CASSQPSSGRSYEQYF
CDR3 DNA: TGCGCCAGCAGCCAACCCTCTAGCGGGAGGTCTTACGAGCAGTACTTC

J gene: TRBJ2-7
D gene: -
clone size: -
V gene: TRBV5-5
CDR3 protein: CADQDRPTAHEQYF
CDR3 DNA: TGTGCCGACCAAGACAGACCTACTGCCCACGAGCAGTACTTC

J gene: TRBJ2-7
D gene: TRBD1
clone size: -
V gene: TRBV5-4
CDR3 protein: CASSHDLGQGAYEQYF
CDR3 DNA: TGTGCCAGCAGCCATGACCTCGGACAGGGAGCCTACGAGCAGTACTTC

J gene: TRBJ1-1
D gene: TRBD1
clone size: -
V gene: TRBV7-9
CDR3 protein: CASSLTGVNTEAFF
CDR3 DNA: TGTGCCAGCAGCCTGACAGGGGTGAACACTGAAGCTTTCTTT

J gene: TRBJ1-4
D gene: TRBD1
clone size: -
V gene: TRBV30
CDR3 protein: CAWSVARQGEIGTNEKLFF
CDR3 DNA: TGTGCCTGGAGTGTGGCGAGACAGGGGGAGATAGGGACTAATGAAAAACTGTTTTTT

J gene: TRBJ2-5
D gene: -
clone size: -
V gene: TRBV5-4
CDR3 protein: CASSLGAGTQETQYF
CDR3 DNA: TGTGCCAGCAGCTTGGGGGCCGGGACTCAAGAGACCCAGTACTTC

J gene: TRBJ2-1
D gene: -
clone size: -
V gene: TRBV21-1
CDR3 protein: CASSMGGIGDEQFF
CDR3 DNA: TGTGCCAGCAGCATGGGGGGGATTGGGGATGAGCAGTTCTTC

J gene: TRBJ2-7
D gene: TRBD2
clone size: -
V gene: TRBV19
CDR3 protein: CATGGGSSYEQYF
CDR3 DNA: TGTGCCACTGGGGGGGGTTCCTCCTACGAGCAGTACTTC

J gene: TRBJ2-7
D gene: TRBD2
clone size: -
V gene: TRBV6-5
CDR3 protein: CASSYSSAGGSYEQYF
CDR3 DNA: TGTGCCAGCAGTTACTCGTCAGCGGGGGGCTCCTACGAGCAGTACTTC

J gene: TRBJ1-4
D gene: TRBD1
clone size: -
V gene: TRBV19
CDR3 protein: CASSIIQGAYEKLFF
CDR3 DNA: TGTGCCAGTAGTATCATACAGGGGGCCTACGAAAAACTGTTTTTT

J gene: TRBJ2-5
D gene: -
clone size: -
V gene: TRBV6-5
CDR3 protein: CASSYSLRGTQYF
CDR3 DNA: TGTGCCAGCAGTTACTCCCTCCGGGGGACCCAGTACTTC

J gene: TRBJ2-3
D gene: -
clone size: -
V gene: TRBV6-1
CDR3 protein: CASSEHGQGYTQYF
CDR3 DNA: TGTGCCAGCAGTGAACATGGGCAGGGCTATACGCAGTATTTT

J gene: TRBJ1-1
D gene: -
clone size: -
V gene: TRBV27
CDR3 protein: CASSQSPGMNTEAFF
CDR3 DNA: TGTGCCAGCAGTCAATCCCCAGGGATGAACACTGAAGCTTTCTTT

J gene: TRBJ1-3
D gene: -
clone size: -
V gene: TRBV28
CDR3 protein: CASSSRGGYTIYF
CDR3 DNA: TGTGCCAGCAGTTCCAGGGGTGGATACACCATATATTTT

J gene: TRBJ2-7
D gene: TRBD2
clone size: once
V gene: TRBV5-5
CDR3 protein: CASSLRLAGGEQYF
CDR3 DNA: TGTGCCAGCAGCCTAAGACTAGCGGGAGGTGAGCAGTACTTC

J gene: TRBJ1-2
D gene: TRBD1
clone size: few
V gene: TRBV19
CDR3 protein: CASSIVRGQGRYGYTF
CDR3 DNA: TGTGCCAGTAGTATAGTTCGGGGACAGGGCCGCTATGGCTACACCTTC

J gene: TRBJ2-5
D gene: TRBD1
clone size: -
V gene: TRBV6-6
CDR3 protein: CASTRGQVGPWETQYF
CDR3 DNA: TGTGCCAGCACCCGGGGACAGGTGGGACCCTGGGAGACCCAGTACTTC

J gene: TRBJ1-5
D gene: -
clone size: -
V gene: TRBV15
CDR3 protein: CTTSREQVNQPQHF
CDR3 DNA: TGTACCACCAGCAGAGAACAGGTCAATCAGCCCCAGCATTTT

J gene: TRBJ1-2
D gene: -
clone size: -
V gene: TRBV4-2
CDR3 protein: CASSQEDTGFYTF
CDR3 DNA: TGTGCCAGCAGCCAAGAGGATACAGGGTTCTACACCTTC

J gene: TRBJ2-2
D gene: -
clone size: -
V gene: TRBV25-1
CDR3 protein: CASSNFGETGELFF
CDR3 DNA: TGTGCCAGCAGTAACTTCGGGGAGACCGGGGAGCTGTTTTTT

J gene: TRBJ1-2
D gene: TRBD1
clone size: -
V gene: TRBV6-6
CDR3 protein: CASSSGQGGGDYGYTF
CDR3 DNA: TGTGCCAGCAGCTCGGGACAGGGCGGTGGGGACTATGGCTACACCTTC

J gene: TRBJ2-1
D gene: TRBD2
clone size: once
V gene: TRBV15
CDR3 protein: CATSDGLADYNEQFF
CDR3 DNA: TGTGCCACCAGCGACGGACTAGCGGACTACAATGAGCAGTTCTTC

J gene: TRBJ1-1
D gene: -
clone size: -
V gene: TRBV6-5
CDR3 protein: CASSYQGSAFF
CDR3 DNA: TGTGCCAGCAGTTACCAGGGATCAGCTTTCTTT